Sequencing of this T cell receptor (beta chain) was carried out in a study of post-analysis software for immune sequencing data. Unique molecular identifiers were built into the TCR beta cDNA libraries. TCRdb re-called the PCR reads with MiXCR, one entry per CDR3 protein. Of about 770,000 distinct CDR3 sequences listed, 46% were seen once; the top ten hold approximately 4.4%. The CDR3 runs to 16 residues. Germline assignment: CDR1 LNHNV and CDR2 YYDKDF (reference sequence). There are a few counts of this clonotype. Antigen specificity is unknown. Whole-study findings and limits: In patients, TRBV5-6, TRBV5-1 and TRBV20-1 belonged to five TRBV segments found more frequently than in controls. A significant reduction in normalized Chao1 diversity was observed in multiple sclerosis patients versus controls.

This TCR was sampled from a girl aged 10-17 years with multiple sclerosis. The specimen sequenced was blood. The rearrangement uses TRBV15 and TRBJ2-7; D unclear. The J call could be wrong; TRBJ2-5 is a better fit for the DNA end. As DNA, the CDR3 is TGTGCCACCAGCAGAGATTTGGCAGCCCAGTTGGAGACCCAGTACTTC. Translating it yields CATSRDLAAQLETQYF.